This record looks at one TCR beta chain sequence and its context. The antigen this receptor binds is unknown. The input lacks base qualities; no much larger clone sits a single base away. Reading the germline V gene gives CDR1 SGHTA and CDR2 FQGTGA. Spanning cysteine to phenylalanine, the CDR3 consists of 17 amino acids. The CDR3 DNA has 51 bases and is translated from base 1. Unmatched junction bases come to 8, with V trimmed by 2 bases and J by 0 bases. During the collection period, no immune events, such as infections, were documented for the healthy donors. Blood repertoires from healthy donors were used as a training cohort for calibrating time-dependent variance in a beta-binomial model of differential abundance of T-cell clones. The training cohort included 10 or so healthy donors, of whom 3 were female and 7 were male. Donor ages ranged from roughly 29 to 64 years, with an average of roughly 47 years. Whole blood was collected from each healthy donor at three time points spaced two to three weeks apart and obtained from a commercial supplier. Genomic DNA was extracted from unsorted whole blood for immunosequencing.

This record comes from a study of identifying expanded T cells in peripheral blood (dated by TCRdb to between 2017 and 2020). The study in broad terms: Four technical replicates, made by sequencing separate aliquots from the same pool of genomic DNA, were compared pairwise.

Broader findings and caveats from the paper: For all healthy donors, the variance in clone template counts between approximately 2-week samples rose significantly as total template count increased. Both the number of clones called differentially abundant and the false-positive rate were significantly reduced by the beta-binomial model across all healthy-donor time intervals. The authors expected biological variance in healthy repertoires might increase further over much longer intervals such as months to years. The binomial model flagged about 1.1 differentially abundant clones between technical replicates but around 16 over about 2 weeks and roughly 20 over around four weeks.

The immunoSEQ Assay, which relies on bias-controlled multiplex PCR amplification of genomic DNA, was used to profile TCRbeta CDR3 regions. On the study's bioinformatics: To quantify the absolute abundance of each unique TCRbeta CDR3 region, the sequences were collapsed and filtered. Differential abundance was tested with two models: a binomial (Fisher-equivalent) model and a beta-binomial model that adds time-dependent variance fitted from healthy donors. Clones with fewer than 5 combined templates were removed, and differential abundance was called for clones with a Benjamini-Hochberg FDR below 0.01. Beta-binomial variance was modeled as a function of total template count across the two samples using the form v = (b*log(k)+a)^2. What TCRdb holds here is the immuneACCESS table cut down to in-frame rearrangements. Part of the clones is not present; checked against another copy, under half of the missing clones reflect an unresolved V gene, and the others are unexplained. The V and J calls and clone size come from that table; D and trimming were worked out from the DNA. This sample is represented by 50,000 or so clones; approximately 89% of them were singletons. 3% to 4.5% of the sample lies in the top ten.

Sequenced sample: blood. In this chain, TRBV7-3 is recombined with TRBJ2-3, and 7 bases in between align with TRBD1. The sequence came from a person between 18 and 70 years old in good health. The bases are TGTGCCAGCAGCTTATCCGGGACAGCCCTCAGCACAGATACGCAGTATTTT. This translates into CASSLSGTALSTDTQYF.